The rows below give T cell receptor beta chains drawn from one sample of a study of CD8 T cells in Susac syndrome. TCRdb itself ran the immunoSEQ multiplex PCR reads through MiXCR, one entry per CDR3 protein. The sample lists roughly 190,000 distinct CDR3 sequences, around 95% occurring once. Sequencing used CD4+ T cells from PBMCs. The receptors come from a human donor with Susac syndrome. CDR3s include the opening cysteine and the closing phenylalanine or tryptophan. The order of the fields is V gene, J gene, D gene, clone size, CDR3 length, CDR3 protein, CDR3 DNA. The D gene is left open where the match is weak. Clone size is not always given. Where it is, it says once, few, many or a class for expanded clones.

>TRBV7-8|TRBJ1-2|NA|NA|16
CASSLVSGEFGEGYTF
TGTGCCAGCAGCTTAGTTTCCGGGGAGTTCGGTGAAGGCTACACCTTC
>TRBV20-1|TRBJ2-1|NA|NA|12
CSAASAYNEQFF
TGCAGTGCGGCTAGCGCCTACAATGAGCAGTTCTTC
>TRBV5-1|TRBJ1-3|NA|NA|14
CASSLAGRGNTIYF
TGCGCCAGCAGCTTGGCAGGGAGAGGAAACACCATATATTTT
>TRBV27|TRBJ1-1|NA|NA|16
CASSLWADSGNTEAFF
TGTGCCAGCAGTTTATGGGCCGACAGTGGGAACACTGAAGCTTTCTTT
>TRBV2|TRBJ2-3|NA|NA|12
CASNGDPDTQYF
TGTGCCAGCAACGGCGACCCAGATACGCAGTATTTT
>TRBV20-1|TRBJ2-1|TRBD2|NA|14
CSAMIAGGLNEQFF
TGCAGTGCTATGATAGCGGGGGGACTAAATGAGCAGTTCTTC
>TRBV29-1|TRBJ1-2|NA|NA|14
CSVEGPGQGHGYTF
TGCAGCGTTGAAGGGCCCGGGCAGGGGCATGGCTACACCTTC
>TRBV20-1|TRBJ2-5|NA|NA|13
CSASEGVWQTQYF
TGCAGTGCTAGTGAAGGGGTATGGCAGACCCAGTACTTC
>TRBV20-1|TRBJ2-1|TRBD1|NA|13
CSASRDRVDEQFF
TGCAGTGCTAGCCGGGACAGGGTTGATGAGCAGTTCTTC
>TRBV27|TRBJ2-7|NA|few|14
CASSLSGGSYEQYF
TGTGCCAGCAGTTTATCCGGGGGATCCTACGAGCAGTACTTC
>TRBV28|TRBJ1-2|NA|NA|13
CASSLWFQDGYTF
TGTGCCAGCAGTTTATGGTTTCAGGATGGCTACACCTTC
>TRBV20-1|TRBJ1-4|NA|NA|12
CSARLLNEKLFF
TGCAGTGCTAGACTCCTTAATGAAAAACTGTTTTTT
>TRBV28|TRBJ1-5|TRBD1|NA|15
CASSIRTGLNQPQHF
TGTGCCAGCAGTATAAGGACAGGACTTAATCAGCCCCAGCATTTT
>TRBV7-2|TRBJ1-4|TRBD1|once|17
CASSFRDRGLANEKLFF
TGTGCCAGCAGCTTTAGGGACAGGGGGCTAGCTAATGAAAAACTGTTTTTT
>TRBV18|TRBJ2-5|NA|NA|13
CASSPRGEETQYF
TGTGCCAGCTCACCAAGGGGTGAAGAGACCCAGTACTTC
>TRBV19|TRBJ2-5|TRBD2|once|16
CASSRIAGAYQETQYF
TGTGCCAGTAGTAGGATAGCGGGGGCGTACCAAGAGACCCAGTACTTC
>TRBV11-2|TRBJ2-7|NA|NA|14
CASSLEPGHYEQYF
TGTGCCAGCAGCTTAGAACCAGGACACTACGAGCAGTACTTC
>TRBV2|TRBJ1-1|NA|NA|13
CASSADVNTEAFF
TGTGCCAGCAGTGCCGACGTGAACACTGAAGCTTTCTTT
>TRBV9|TRBJ2-7|TRBD2|NA|15
CASSVGEGSSYEQYF
TGTGCCAGCAGCGTAGGGGAGGGGAGCTCCTACGAGCAGTACTTC
>TRBV7-3|TRBJ2-1|NA|NA|16
CASSLDSPTSYNEQFF
TGTGCCAGCAGCCTAGACAGCCCTACAAGTTACAATGAGCAGTTCTTC
>TRBV29-1|TRBJ2-5|NA|NA|13
CSVEFRRQETQYF
TGCAGCGTTGAGTTTAGAAGACAAGAGACCCAGTACTTC
>TRBV7-9|TRBJ2-7|NA|NA|15
CASSFPGSPTGEQYF
TGTGCCAGCAGCTTCCCGGGTTCCCCCACCGGCGAGCAGTACTTC
>TRBV20-1|TRBJ2-3|NA|NA|15
CSAPVRSSSTDTQYF
TGCAGTGCTCCCGTACGTTCGTCTAGCACAGATACGCAGTATTTT
>TRBV5-1|TRBJ2-3|NA|NA|14
CASSLVLEANTQYF
TGCGCCAGCAGCTTGGTCCTCGAGGCGAATACGCAGTATTTT
>TRBV7-3|TRBJ1-1|NA|NA|13
CASSNPGQPEAFF
TGTGCCAGCAGCAACCCGGGTCAGCCTGAAGCTTTCTTT
>TRBV6-5|TRBJ2-1|TRBD2|NA|14
CASSKRGGPNEQFF
TGTGCCAGCAGTAAGCGGGGGGGACCAAATGAGCAGTTCTTC
>TRBV20-1|TRBJ2-7|NA|NA|11
CSARSLLEQYF
TGCAGTGCCAGGAGCCTCCTCGAGCAGTACTTC
>TRBV20-1|TRBJ2-2|NA|NA|15
CSAREPGGNAGELFF
TGCAGTGCTAGAGAACCCGGGGGAAACGCCGGGGAGCTGTTTTTT
>TRBV3-1|TRBJ1-5|TRBD1|NA|16
CASSQDLGQGGQPQHF
TGTGCCAGCAGCCAAGACCTGGGGCAGGGGGGTCAGCCCCAGCATTTT
>TRBV15|TRBJ2-5|TRBD1|NA|14
CATSRDRTGETQYF
TGTGCCACCAGCAGAGATCGGACAGGGGAGACCCAGTACTTC
>TRBV12-3/TRBV12-4|TRBJ2-1|TRBD2|NA|14
CASSVRGSGDEQFF
TGTGCCAGCAGTGTCAGGGGTAGCGGGGATGAGCAGTTCTTC
>TRBV3-1|TRBJ2-6|NA|NA|14
CASSHTSGANVLTF
TGTGCCAGCAGCCACACCTCTGGGGCCAACGTCCTGACTTTC
>TRBV7-9|TRBJ2-3|NA|NA|15
CASSPTRDHTDTQYF
TGTGCCAGCAGCCCAACCCGGGACCACACAGATACGCAGTATTTT
>TRBV5-4|TRBJ2-1|NA|NA|15
CASSPVRGGHNEQFF
TGTGCCAGCAGCCCCGTGAGGGGAGGCCACAATGAGCAGTTCTTC
>TRBV20-1|TRBJ2-2|NA|NA|17
CSARAHGEPKNTGELFF
TGCAGTGCTAGGGCTCATGGGGAACCGAAGAACACCGGGGAGCTGTTTTTT
>TRBV3-1|TRBJ2-5|NA|NA|12
CASSQYGETQYF
TGTGCCAGCAGCCAATACGGGGAGACCCAGTACTTC
>TRBV5-1|TRBJ2-5|NA|NA|14
CASSLAPGQETQYF
TGCGCCAGCAGCTTGGCCCCAGGACAAGAGACCCAGTACTTC
>TRBV20-1|TRBJ2-6|NA|NA|17
CSARARESQDGANVLTF
TGCAGTGCTAGGGCCCGGGAATCCCAGGACGGGGCCAACGTCCTGACTTTC
>TRBV3-1|TRBJ2-1|NA|NA|16
CASSQEGGLGYNEQFF
TGTGCCAGCAGCCAAGAAGGGGGGCTGGGCTACAATGAGCAGTTCTTC
>TRBV7-2|TRBJ2-5|NA|NA|13
CASSLGTEETQYF
TGTGCCAGCAGCTTAGGGACAGAAGAGACCCAGTACTTC
>TRBV2|TRBJ2-1|TRBD1|NA|12
CATKQGANEQFF
TGTGCCACTAAACAGGGGGCCAATGAGCAGTTCTTC
>TRBV5-1|TRBJ2-7|TRBD2|NA|13
CASSLGLAPEQYF
TGCGCCAGCAGCTTGGGACTAGCTCCCGAGCAGTACTTC
>TRBV30|TRBJ1-5|NA|NA|16
CAWSSEGRLSNQPQHF
TGTGCCTGGTCCTCCGAGGGACGGCTTAGCAATCAGCCCCAGCATTTT
>TRBV9|TRBJ2-3|TRBD1|NA|17
CASSVGRGPGGTDTQYF
TGTGCCAGCAGCGTCGGTAGGGGGCCAGGGGGCACAGATACGCAGTATTTT
>TRBV30|TRBJ1-1|NA|NA|14
CAWSVKGEFAEAFF
TGTGCCTGGAGTGTAAAGGGAGAATTCGCTGAAGCTTTCTTT
>TRBV27|TRBJ2-3|TRBD2|NA|16
CASSSITGWGGDTQYF
TGTGCCAGCAGTTCCATCACGGGTTGGGGGGGGGATACGCAGTATTTT
>TRBV7-2|TRBJ2-5|NA|NA|14
CASSSDYSQETQYF
TGTGCCAGCAGCTCGGACTACTCACAAGAGACCCAGTACTTC
>TRBV12-3/TRBV12-4|TRBJ2-2|TRBD2|once|17
CASRNRLAGGDTGELFF
TGTGCCAGCAGAAATCGACTAGCGGGGGGAGACACCGGGGAGCTGTTTTTT
>TRBV10-3|TRBJ2-3|TRBD2|NA|12
CAIRAAGGTQYF
TGTGCCATCAGGGCCGCCGGGGGGACGCAGTATTTT
>TRBV6-5|TRBJ1-2|NA|once|13
CASSYRDTYGYTF
TGTGCCAGCAGTTACCGAGACACGTATGGCTACACCTTC
>TRBV12-3/TRBV12-4|TRBJ2-4|NA|NA|16
CASRNGTPLAKNIQYF
TGTGCCAGCAGGAACGGGACACCACTAGCCAAAAACATTCAGTACTTC
>TRBV7-6|TRBJ1-5|TRBD1|NA|16
CASSLGTGMSNQPQHF
TGTGCCAGCAGCTTGGGGACAGGAATGAGCAATCAGCCCCAGCATTTT